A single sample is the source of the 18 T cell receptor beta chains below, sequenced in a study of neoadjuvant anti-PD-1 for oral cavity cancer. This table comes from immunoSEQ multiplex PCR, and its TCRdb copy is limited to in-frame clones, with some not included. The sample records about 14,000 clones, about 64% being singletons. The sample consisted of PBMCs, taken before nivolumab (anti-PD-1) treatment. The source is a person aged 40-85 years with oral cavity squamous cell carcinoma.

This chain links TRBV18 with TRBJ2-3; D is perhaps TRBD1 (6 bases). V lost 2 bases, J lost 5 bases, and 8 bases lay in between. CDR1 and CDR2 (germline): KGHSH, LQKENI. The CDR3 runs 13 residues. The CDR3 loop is CASSPAGVDTQYF. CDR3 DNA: TGTGCCAGCTCACCAGCAGGGGTAGATACGCAGTATTTT.

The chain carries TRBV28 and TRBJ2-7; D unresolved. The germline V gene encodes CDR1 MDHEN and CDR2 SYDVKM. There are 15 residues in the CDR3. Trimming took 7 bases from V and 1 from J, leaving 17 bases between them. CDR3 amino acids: CASMAGSIQSYEQYF. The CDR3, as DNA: TGTGCCAGCATGGCAGGCAGTATACAGTCCTACGAGCAGTACTTC.

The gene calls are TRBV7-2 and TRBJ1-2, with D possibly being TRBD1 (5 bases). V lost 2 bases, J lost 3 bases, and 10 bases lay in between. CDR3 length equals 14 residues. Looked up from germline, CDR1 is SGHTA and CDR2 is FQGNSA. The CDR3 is CASSLFRDYYGYTF. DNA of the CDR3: TGTGCCAGCAGCTTATTCAGGGACTACTATGGCTACACCTTC.

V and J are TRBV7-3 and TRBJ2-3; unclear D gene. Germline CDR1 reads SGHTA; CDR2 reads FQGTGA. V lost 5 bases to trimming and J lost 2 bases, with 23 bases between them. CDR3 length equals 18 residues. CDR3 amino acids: CASSKSPVTSRTTDTQYF. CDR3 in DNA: TGTGCCAGCAGCAAATCCCCGGTGACAAGCAGGACCACAGATACGCAGTATTTT.

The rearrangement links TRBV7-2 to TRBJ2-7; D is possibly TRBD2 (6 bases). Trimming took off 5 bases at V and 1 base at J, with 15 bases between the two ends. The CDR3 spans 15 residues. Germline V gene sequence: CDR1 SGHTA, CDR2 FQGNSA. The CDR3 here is CASSPRSSGSYEQYF. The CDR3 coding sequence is TGTGCCAGCAGCCCTAGGTCGAGCGGGTCCTACGAGCAGTACTTC.

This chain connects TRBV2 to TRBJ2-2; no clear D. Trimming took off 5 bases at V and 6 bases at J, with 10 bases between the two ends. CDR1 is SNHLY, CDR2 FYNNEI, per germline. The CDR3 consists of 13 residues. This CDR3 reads CASSFVEAGELFF. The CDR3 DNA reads TGTGCCAGCAGTTTCGTAGAGGCCGGGGAGCTGTTTTTT.

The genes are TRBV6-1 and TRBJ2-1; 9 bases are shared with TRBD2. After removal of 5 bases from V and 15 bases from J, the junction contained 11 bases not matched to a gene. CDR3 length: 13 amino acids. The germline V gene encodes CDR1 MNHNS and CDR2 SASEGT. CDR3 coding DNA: TGTGCCAGCAGTCACGTTAGCGGGAGCAATGTGTTCTTC. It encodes CASSHVSGSNVFF.

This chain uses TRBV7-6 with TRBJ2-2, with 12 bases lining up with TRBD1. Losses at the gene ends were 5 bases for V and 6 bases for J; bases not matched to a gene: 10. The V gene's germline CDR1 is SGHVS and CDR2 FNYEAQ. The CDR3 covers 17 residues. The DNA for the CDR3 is TGTGCCAGCAGCCGGATTGGGACAGGGGGCGAGTCCGGGGAGCTGTTTTTT. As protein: CASSRIGTGGESGELFF.

This CDR3 reads CASTPRGRTEAFF. CDR3 sequence (DNA): TGTGCCAGCACCCCTCGGGGGCGCACTGAAGCTTTCTTT. The rearrangement uses TRBV6-5 and TRBJ1-1; perhaps TRBD1 as D (6 bases). This CDR3 is 13 amino acids long. Trimming removed 7 bases from V and 4 bases from J, with 13 bases in between. Germline-derived CDR1 and CDR2 are MNHEY and SVGAGI.

The CDR3 region has the DNA TGCGCCAGCATGTCGGACAGATCCTACGAGCAGTACTTC. It codes for CASMSDRSYEQYF. The gene calls are TRBV10-2 and TRBJ2-7; TRBD1 might be the D (6 bases). V was clipped by 7 bases and J by 1 base, with 11 bases between them. Germline V gene sequence: CDR1 WSHSY, CDR2 SAAADI. The CDR3 runs 13 residues.

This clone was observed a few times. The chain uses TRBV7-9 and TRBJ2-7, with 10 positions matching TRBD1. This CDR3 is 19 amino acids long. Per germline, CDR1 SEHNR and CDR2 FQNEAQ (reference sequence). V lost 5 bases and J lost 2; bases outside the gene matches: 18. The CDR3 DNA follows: TGTGCCAGCAGCACCCAGACAGGGGGCCAGCGGGGCGCGGCCTACGAGCAGTACTTC. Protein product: CASSTQTGGQRGAAYEQYF.

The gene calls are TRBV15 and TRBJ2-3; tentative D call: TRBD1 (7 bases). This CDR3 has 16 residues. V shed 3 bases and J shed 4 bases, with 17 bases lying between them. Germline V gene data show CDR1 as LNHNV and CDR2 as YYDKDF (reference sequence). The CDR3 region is CATSSPPGGRSDTQYF. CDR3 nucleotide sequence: TGTGCCACCAGCAGCCCCCCAGGGGGGCGTTCAGATACGCAGTATTTT.

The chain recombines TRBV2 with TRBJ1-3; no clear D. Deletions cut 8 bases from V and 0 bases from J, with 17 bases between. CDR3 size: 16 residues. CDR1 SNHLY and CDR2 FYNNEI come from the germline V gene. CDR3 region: CASCSQAANSGNTIYF. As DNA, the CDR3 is TGTGCCAGCTGTTCTCAAGCGGCTAACTCTGGAAACACCATATATTTT. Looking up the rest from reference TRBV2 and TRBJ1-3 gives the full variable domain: EPEVTQTPSHQVTQMGQEVILRCVPISNHLYFYWYRQILGQKVEFLVSFYNNEISEKSEIFDDQFSVERPDGSNFTLKIRSTKLEDSAMYFCASCSQAANSGNTIYFGEGSWLTVV.

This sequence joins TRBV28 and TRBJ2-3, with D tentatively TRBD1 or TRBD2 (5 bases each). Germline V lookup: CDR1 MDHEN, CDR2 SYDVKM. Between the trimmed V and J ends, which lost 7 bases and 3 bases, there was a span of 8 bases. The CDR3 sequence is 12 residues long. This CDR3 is CASTGSTDTQYF. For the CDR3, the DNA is TGTGCCAGCACAGGGAGTACAGATACGCAGTATTTT.

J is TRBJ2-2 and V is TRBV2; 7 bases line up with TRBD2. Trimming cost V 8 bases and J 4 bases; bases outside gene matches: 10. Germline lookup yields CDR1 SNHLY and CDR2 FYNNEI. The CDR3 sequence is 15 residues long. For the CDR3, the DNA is TGTGCCAGCCTCCTGCGGGGGACTGCCACCGGGGAGCTGTTTTTT. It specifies CASLLRGTATGELFF.

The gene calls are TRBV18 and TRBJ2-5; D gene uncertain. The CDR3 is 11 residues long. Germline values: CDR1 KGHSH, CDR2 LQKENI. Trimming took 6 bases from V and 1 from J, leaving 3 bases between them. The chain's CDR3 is CASSLQETQYF. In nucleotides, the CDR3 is TGTGCCAGCTCGCTCCAAGAGACCCAGTACTTC.

The CDR3 DNA sequence: TGTGCCAGCAGCCGCGGCAATTCACCCCTCCACTTT. Translating gives CASSRGNSPLHF. The V call is TRBV13, the J call TRBJ1-6; D not certain. The CDR3 extends over 12 amino acids. Germline assignment: CDR1 PRHDT and CDR2 FYEKMQ (reference sequence). The germline V and J ends were trimmed by 5 bases and 7 bases, with 6 bases remaining between them. The full variable domain, with the rest looked up from reference TRBV13 and TRBJ1-6, is AAGVIQSPRHLIKEKRETATLKCYPIPRHDTVYWYQQGPGQDPQFLISFYEKMQSDKGSIPDRFSAQQFSDYHSELNMSSLELGDSALYFCASSRGNSPLHFGNGTRLTVT.

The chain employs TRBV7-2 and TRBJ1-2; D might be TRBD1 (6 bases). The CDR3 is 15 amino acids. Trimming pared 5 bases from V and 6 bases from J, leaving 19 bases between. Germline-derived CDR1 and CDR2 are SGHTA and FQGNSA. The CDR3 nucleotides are TGTGCCAGCAGCCCCTATTTGACCGGGGGCGATGGCTACACCTTC. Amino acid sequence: CASSPYLTGGDGYTF. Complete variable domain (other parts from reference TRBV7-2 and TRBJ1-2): GAGVSQSPSNKVTEKGKDVELRCDPISGHTALYWYRQSLGQGLEFLIYFQGNSAPDKSGLPSDRFSAERTGGSVSTLTIQRTQQEDSAVYLCASSPYLTGGDGYTFGSGTRLTVV.